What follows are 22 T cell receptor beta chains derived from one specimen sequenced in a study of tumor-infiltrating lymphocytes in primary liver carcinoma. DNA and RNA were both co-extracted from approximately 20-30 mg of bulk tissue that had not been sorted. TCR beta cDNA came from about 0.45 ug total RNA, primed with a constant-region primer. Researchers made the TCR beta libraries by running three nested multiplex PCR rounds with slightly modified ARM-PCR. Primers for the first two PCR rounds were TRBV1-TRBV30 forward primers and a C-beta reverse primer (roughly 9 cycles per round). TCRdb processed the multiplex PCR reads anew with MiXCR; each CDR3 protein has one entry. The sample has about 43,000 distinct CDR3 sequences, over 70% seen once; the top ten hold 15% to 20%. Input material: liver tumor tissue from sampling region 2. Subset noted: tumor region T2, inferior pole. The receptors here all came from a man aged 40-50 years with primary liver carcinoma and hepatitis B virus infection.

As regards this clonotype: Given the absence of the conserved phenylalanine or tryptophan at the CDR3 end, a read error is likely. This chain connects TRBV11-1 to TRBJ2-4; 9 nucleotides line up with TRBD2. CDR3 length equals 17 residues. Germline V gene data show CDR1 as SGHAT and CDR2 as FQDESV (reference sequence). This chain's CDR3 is CVSSFPGSSGTKNIQYL. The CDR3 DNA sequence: TGTGTCAGTAGCTTTCCCGGGTCTAGCGGGACCAAAAACATTCAGTACCTC.

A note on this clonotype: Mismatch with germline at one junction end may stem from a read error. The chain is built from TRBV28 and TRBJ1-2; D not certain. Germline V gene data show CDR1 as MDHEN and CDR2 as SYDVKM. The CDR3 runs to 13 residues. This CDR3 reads CAISLPKGYGYTF. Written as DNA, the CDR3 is TGTGCCATCAGTCTACCCAAAGGGTATGGTTACACCTTC.

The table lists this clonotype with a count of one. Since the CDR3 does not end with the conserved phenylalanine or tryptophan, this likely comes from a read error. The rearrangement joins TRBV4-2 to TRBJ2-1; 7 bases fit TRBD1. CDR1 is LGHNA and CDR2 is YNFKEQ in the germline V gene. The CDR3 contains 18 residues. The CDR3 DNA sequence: TGTGCCAGCAGCCAAGATTGGAGGACAGGCAGAGTCTACAACGAGCAGTTCATC. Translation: CASSQDWRTGRVYNEQFI.

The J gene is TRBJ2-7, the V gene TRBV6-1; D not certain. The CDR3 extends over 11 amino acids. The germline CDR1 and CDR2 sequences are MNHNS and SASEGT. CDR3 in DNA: TGTACCAACAGTGACGGGTACGAGCAGTACTTC. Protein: CTNSDGYEQYF.

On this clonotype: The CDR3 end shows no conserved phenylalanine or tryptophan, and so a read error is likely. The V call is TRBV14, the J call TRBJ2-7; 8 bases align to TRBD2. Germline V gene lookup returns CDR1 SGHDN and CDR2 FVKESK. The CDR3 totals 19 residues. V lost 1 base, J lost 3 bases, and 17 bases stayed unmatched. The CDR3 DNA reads TGTGCCAGCAGCCAAGGGACTATCGGGAGGGCCCCGAAGTACTACGAGCAGTACTAC. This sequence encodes CASSQGTIGRAPKYYEQYY.

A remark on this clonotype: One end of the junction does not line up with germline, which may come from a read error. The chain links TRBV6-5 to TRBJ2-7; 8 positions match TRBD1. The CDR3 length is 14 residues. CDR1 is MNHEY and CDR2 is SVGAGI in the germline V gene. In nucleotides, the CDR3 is TGTGCCAGCAGTGCCGGGACAGGACGCTACGAGCAAAACTTC. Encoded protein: CASSAGTGRYEQNF.

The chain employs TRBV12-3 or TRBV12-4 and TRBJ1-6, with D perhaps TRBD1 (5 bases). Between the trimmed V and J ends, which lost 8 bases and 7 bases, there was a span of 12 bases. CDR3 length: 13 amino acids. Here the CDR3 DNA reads TGTGCCAGCTCACTGGGGGTGAATTCACCCCTCCACTTT. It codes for CASSLGVNSPLHF.

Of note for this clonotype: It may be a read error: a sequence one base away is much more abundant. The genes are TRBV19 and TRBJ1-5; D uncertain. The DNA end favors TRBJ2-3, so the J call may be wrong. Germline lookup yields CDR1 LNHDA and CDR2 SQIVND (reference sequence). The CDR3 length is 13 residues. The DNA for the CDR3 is TGTGCCAGTAGTCGGGCAGGCGGTCAGCCCCAGTATTTT. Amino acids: CASSRAGGQPQYF.

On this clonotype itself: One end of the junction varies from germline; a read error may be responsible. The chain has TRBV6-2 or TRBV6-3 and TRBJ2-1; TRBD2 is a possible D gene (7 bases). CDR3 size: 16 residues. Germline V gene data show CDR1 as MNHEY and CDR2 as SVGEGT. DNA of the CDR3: TGTGCCAGCATCTACGGAGGGGGGGGGTCCTACAATGGGCAGTTCTTC. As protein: CASIYGGGGSYNGQFF.

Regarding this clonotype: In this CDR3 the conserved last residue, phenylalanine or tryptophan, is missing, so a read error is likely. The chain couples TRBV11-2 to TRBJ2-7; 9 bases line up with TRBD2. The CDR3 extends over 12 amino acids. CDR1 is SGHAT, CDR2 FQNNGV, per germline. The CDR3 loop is CASSRTSDEQYS. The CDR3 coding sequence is TGTGCCAGCAGCAGGACTAGCGACGAACAGTACTCC.

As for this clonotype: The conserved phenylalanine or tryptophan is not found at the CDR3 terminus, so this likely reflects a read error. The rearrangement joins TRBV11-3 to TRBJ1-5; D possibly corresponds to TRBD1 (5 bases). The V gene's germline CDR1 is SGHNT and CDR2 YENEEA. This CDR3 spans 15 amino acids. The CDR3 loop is CASSLDLGVTQPQHL. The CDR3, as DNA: TGTGCCAGCAGCCTAGATCTGGGGGTGACTCAGCCCCAGCATCTT.

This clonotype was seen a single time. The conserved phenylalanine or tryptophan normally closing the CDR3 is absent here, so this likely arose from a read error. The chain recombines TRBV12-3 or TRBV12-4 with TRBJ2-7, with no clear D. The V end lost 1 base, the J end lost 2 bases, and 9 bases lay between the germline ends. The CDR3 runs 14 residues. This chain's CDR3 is CASSLGGGPYEQYS. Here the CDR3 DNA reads TGTGCCAGCAGTTTAGGGGGTGGACCCTACGAGCAGTACTCC.

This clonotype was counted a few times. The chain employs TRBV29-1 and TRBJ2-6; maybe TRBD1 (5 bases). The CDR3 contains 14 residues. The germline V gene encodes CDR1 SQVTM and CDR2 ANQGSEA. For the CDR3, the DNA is TGCAGTGTCGAAGGACAAATTGGGGCCAACGTCCTGACTTTC. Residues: CSVEGQIGANVLTF.

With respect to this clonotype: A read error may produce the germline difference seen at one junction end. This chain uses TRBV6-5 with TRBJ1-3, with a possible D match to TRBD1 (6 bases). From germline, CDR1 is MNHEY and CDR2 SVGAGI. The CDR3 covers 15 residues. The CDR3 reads CTSTYSRGAGNTIYF. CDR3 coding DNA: TGTACCAGCACTTACTCCAGGGGTGCCGGAAACACCATATATTTT.

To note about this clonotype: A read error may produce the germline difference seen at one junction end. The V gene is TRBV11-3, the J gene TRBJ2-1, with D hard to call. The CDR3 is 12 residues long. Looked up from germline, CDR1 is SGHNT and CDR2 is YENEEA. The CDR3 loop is CANSLNANERFF. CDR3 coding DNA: TGTGCCAACAGCTTAAATGCCAATGAACGGTTCTTC.

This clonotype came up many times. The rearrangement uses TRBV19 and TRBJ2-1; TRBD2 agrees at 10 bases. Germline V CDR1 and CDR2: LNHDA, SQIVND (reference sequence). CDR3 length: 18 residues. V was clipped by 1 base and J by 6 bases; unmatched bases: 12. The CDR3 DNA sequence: TGTGCCAGTAGTATAGTGGGGCGGACTAGCGGCAACAGCAATGAGCAGTTCTTC. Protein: CASSIVGRTSGNSNEQFF.

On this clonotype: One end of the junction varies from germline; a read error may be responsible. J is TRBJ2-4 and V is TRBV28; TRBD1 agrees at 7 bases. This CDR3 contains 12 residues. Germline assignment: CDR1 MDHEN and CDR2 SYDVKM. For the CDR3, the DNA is TGTGCCAGCAGGAGCTTTCAGGGGGTGGGGTACTTT. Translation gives CASRSFQGVGYF.

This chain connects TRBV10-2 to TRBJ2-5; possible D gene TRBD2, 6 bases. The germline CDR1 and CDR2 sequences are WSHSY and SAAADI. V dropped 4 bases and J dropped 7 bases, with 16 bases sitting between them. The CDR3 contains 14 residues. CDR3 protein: CASSAAGRQWTQYF. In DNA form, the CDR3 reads TGCGCCAGCAGTGCGGCGGGACGACAATGGACCCAGTACTTC.

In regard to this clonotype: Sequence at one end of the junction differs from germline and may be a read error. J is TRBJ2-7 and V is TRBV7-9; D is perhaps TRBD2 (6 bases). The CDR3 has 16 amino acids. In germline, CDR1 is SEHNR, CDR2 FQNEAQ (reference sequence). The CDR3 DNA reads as TGTGCCAGCAGATTGCGGGATAGGGCCAAGGGAGGCGAGCAGAACTTC. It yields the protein CASRLRDRAKGGEQNF.

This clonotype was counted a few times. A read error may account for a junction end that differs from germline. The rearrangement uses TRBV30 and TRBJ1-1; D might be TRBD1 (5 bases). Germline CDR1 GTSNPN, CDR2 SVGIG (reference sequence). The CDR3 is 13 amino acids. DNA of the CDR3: TGTGCCTGGAGCCTCTTCGGGGGGACTGAAGTTTTCTTT. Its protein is CAWSLFGGTEVFF.

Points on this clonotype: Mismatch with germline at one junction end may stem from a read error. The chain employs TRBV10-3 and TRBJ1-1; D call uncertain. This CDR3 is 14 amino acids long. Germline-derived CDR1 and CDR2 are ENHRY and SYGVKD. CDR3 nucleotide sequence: TGTGCCATCAGCGGACGGGGTCTGAACTCTGAAGCTTTCTTT. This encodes CAISGRGLNSEAFF.

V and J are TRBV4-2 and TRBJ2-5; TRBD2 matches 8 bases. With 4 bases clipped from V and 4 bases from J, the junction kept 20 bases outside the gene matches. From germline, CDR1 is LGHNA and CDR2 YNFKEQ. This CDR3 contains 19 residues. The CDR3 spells CASSPSWTSIASFGETQYF. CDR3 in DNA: TGTGCCAGCAGCCCCAGTTGGACTAGCATAGCGTCCTTCGGAGAGACCCAGTACTTC.